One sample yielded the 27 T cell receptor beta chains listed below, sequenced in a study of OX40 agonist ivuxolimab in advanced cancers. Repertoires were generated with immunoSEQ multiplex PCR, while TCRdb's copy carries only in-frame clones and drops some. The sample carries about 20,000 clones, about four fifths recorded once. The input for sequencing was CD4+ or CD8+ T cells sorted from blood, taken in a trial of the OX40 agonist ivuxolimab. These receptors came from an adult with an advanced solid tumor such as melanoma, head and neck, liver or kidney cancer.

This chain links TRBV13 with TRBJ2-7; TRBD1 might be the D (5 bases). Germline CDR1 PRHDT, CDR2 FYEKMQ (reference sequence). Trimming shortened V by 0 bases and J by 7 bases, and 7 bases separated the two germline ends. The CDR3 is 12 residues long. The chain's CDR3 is CASSLGDREQYF. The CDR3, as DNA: TGTGCCAGCAGCTTAGGCGACAGAGAGCAGTACTTC.

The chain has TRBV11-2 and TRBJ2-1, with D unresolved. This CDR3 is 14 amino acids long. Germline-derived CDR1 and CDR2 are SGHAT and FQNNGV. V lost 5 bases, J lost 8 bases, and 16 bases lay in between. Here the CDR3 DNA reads TGTGCCAGCAGCGGTCGTGTAGGCCCAGATGAGCAGTTCTTC. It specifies CASSGRVGPDEQFF.

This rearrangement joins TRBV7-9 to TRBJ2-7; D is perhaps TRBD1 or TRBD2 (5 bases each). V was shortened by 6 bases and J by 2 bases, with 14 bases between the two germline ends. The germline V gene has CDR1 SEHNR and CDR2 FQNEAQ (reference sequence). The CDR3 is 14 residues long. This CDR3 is CASRRAGSPYEQYF. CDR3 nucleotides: TGTGCCAGCAGGAGGGCAGGGTCTCCCTACGAGCAGTACTTC.

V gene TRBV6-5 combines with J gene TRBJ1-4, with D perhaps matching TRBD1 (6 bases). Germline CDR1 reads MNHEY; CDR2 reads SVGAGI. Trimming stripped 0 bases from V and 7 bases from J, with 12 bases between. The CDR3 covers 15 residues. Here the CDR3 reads CASSYSGGRGEKLFF. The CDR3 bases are TGTGCCAGCAGTTACTCAGGGGGGCGGGGTGAAAAACTGTTTTTT.

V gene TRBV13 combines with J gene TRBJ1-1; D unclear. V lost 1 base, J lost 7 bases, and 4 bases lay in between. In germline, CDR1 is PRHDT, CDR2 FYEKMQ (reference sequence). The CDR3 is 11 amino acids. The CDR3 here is CASSLVIEAFF. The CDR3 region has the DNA TGTGCCAGCAGCTTAGTCATTGAAGCTTTCTTT. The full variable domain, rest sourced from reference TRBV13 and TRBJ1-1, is AAGVIQSPRHLIKEKRETATLKCYPIPRHDTVYWYQQGPGQDPQFLISFYEKMQSDKGSIPDRFSAQQFSDYHSELNMSSLELGDSALYFCASSLVIEAFFGQGTRLTVV.

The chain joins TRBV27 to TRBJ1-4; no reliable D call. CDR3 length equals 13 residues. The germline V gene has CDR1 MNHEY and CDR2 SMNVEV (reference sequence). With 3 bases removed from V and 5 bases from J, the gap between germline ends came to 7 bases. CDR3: CASSFGINEKLFF. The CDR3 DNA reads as TGTGCCAGCAGTTTTGGAATAAATGAAAAACTGTTTTTT.

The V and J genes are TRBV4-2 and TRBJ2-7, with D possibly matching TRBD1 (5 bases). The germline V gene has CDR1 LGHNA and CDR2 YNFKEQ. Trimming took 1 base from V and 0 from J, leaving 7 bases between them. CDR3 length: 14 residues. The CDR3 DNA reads TGTGCCAGCAGCCAAGCGGACATCTCCTACGAGCAGTACTTC. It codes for CASSQADISYEQYF.

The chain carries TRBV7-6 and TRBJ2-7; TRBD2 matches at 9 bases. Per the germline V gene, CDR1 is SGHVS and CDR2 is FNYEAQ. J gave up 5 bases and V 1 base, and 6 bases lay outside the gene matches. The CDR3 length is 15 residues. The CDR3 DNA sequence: TGTGCCAGCAGCTTAGGCTTAGCGGGAGAGAACGAGCAGTACTTC. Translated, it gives CASSLGLAGENEQYF.

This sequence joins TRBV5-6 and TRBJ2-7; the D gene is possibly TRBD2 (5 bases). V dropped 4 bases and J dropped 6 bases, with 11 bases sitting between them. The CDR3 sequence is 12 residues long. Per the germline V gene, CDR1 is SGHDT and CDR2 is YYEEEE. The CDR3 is CASSPIRGEQYF. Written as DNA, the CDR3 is TGTGCCAGCAGCCCTATACGGGGCGAGCAGTACTTC.

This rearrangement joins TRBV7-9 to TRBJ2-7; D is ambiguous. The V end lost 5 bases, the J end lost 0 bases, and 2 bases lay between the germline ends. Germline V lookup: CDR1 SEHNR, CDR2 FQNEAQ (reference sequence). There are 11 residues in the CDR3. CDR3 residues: CASSISYEQYF. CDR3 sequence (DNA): TGTGCCAGCAGCATCTCCTACGAGCAGTACTTC.

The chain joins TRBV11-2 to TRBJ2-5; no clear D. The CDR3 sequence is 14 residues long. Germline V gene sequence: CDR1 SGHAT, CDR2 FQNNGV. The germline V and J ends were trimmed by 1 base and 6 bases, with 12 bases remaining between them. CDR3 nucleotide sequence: TGTGCCAGCAGCTTAGTCGCCCGTGGAAAGACCCAGTACTTC. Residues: CASSLVARGKTQYF.

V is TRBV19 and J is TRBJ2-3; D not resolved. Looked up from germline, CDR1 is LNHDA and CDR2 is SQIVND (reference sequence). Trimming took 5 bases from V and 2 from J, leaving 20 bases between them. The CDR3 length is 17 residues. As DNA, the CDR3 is TGTGCCAGTAGTCCGTCCGGCTCTGAGGAACTCACAGATACGCAGTATTTT. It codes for CASSPSGSEELTDTQYF.

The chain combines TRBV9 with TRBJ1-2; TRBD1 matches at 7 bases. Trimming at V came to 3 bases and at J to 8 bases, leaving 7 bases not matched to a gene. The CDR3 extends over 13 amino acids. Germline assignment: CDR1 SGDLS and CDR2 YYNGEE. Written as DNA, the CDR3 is TGTGCCAGCAGCGACGGGACAGCGCAAGGCTACACCTTC. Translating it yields CASSDGTAQGYTF.

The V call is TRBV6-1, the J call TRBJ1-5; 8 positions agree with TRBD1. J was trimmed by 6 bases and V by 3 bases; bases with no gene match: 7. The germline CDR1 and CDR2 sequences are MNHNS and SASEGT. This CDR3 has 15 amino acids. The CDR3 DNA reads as TGTGCCAGCAGTGAGGTAGGACAGGGAACTCAGCCCCAGCATTTT. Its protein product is CASSEVGQGTQPQHF.

In nucleotides, the CDR3 is TGTGCCAGCAGGATGACTAGCGGGAGGGCCTACGAGCAGTACTTC. Its translation is CASRMTSGRAYEQYF. The chain recombines TRBV28 with TRBJ2-7, with TRBD2 identical over 14 bases. CDR3 length equals 15 residues. Per the germline V gene, CDR1 is MDHEN and CDR2 is SYDVKM. J was trimmed by 2 bases and V by 6 bases; bases with no gene match: 3.

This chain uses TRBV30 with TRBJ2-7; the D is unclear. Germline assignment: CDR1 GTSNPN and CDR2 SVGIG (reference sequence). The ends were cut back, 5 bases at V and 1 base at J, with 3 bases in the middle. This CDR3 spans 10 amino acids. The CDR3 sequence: CAWGSYEQYF. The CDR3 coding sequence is TGTGCCTGGGGTTCCTACGAGCAGTACTTC.

Here the CDR3 reads CASSEAAGGTDTQYF. CDR3 nucleotides: TGTGCCAGCAGTGAAGCTGCGGGAGGAACAGATACGCAGTATTTT. This chain connects TRBV6-1 to TRBJ2-3, with 8 bases matching TRBD2. This CDR3 is 15 amino acids long. CDR1 MNHNS and CDR2 SASEGT come from the germline V gene. With V trimmed by 0 bases and J by 3 bases, 2 bases remained unmatched.

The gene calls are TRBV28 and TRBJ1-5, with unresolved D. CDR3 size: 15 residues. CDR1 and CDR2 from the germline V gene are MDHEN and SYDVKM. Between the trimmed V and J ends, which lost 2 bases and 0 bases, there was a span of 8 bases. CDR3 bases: TGTGCCAGCAGTTTAATTCCCCTTAGCAATCAGCCCCAGCATTTT. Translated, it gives CASSLIPLSNQPQHF.

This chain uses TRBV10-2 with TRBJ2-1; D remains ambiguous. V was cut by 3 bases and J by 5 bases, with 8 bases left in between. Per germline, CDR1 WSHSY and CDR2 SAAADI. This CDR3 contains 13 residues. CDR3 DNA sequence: TGCGCCAGCAGTGAACTAAAAAACAATGAGCAGTTCTTC. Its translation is CASSELKNNEQFF.

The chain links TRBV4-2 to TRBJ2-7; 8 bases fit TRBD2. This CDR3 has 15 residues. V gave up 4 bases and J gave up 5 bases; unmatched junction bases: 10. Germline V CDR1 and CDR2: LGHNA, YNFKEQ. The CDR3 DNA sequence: TGTGCCAGCAGCCTTCGAGCGGGAGTGGGGAACGAGCAGTACTTC. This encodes CASSLRAGVGNEQYF.

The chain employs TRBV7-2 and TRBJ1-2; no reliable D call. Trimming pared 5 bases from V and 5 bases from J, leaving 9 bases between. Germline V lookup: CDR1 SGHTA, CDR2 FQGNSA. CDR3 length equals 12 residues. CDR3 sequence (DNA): TGTGCCAGCAGCCCTCAGTTATATGGCTACACCTTC. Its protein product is CASSPQLYGYTF.

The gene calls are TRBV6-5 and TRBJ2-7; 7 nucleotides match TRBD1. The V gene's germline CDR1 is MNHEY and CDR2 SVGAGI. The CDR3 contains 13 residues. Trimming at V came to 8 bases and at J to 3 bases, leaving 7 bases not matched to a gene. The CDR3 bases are TGTGCCAGCCTGGACAGGAGATACTACGAGCAGTACTTC. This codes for CASLDRRYYEQYF.

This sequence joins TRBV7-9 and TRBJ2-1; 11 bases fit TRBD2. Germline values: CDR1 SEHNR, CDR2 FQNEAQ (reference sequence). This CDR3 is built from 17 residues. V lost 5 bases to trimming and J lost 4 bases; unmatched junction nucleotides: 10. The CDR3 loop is CASSGRGLAGIYNEQFF. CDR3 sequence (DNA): TGTGCCAGCAGCGGGCGAGGACTAGCGGGTATATACAATGAGCAGTTCTTC.

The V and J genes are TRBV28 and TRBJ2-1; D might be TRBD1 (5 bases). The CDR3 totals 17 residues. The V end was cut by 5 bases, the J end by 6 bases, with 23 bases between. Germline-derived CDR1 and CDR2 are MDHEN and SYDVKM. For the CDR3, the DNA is TGTGCCAGCAGTCCCCCCTGGGTTTCCCGCACAGGCAATGAGCAGTTCTTC. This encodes CASSPPWVSRTGNEQFF.

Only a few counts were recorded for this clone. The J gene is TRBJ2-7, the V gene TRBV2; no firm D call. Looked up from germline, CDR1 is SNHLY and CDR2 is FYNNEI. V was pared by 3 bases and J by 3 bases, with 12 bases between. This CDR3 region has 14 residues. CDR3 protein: CASSERSRVYEQYF. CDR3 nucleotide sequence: TGTGCCAGCAGTGAGCGAAGTCGGGTCTACGAGCAGTACTTC.

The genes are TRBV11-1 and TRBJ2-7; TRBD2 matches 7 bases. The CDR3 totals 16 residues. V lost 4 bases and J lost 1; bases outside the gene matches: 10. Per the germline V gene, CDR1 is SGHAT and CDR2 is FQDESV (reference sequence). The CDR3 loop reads CASSSPRGGGSYEQYF. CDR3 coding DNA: TGTGCCAGCAGCTCCCCGAGGGGCGGGGGATCCTACGAGCAGTACTTC.

The DNA of the CDR3 is TGTGCCAGCAGCGCGACAGGAACTAATGAAAAACTGTTTTTT. Its protein product is CASSATGTNEKLFF. This chain links TRBV5-4 with TRBJ1-4; D perhaps matches TRBD1 (6 bases). The CDR3 consists of 14 residues. CDR1 is SGHNT and CDR2 is YYREEE in the germline V gene (reference sequence). Deletions cut 4 bases from V and 1 base from J, with 8 bases between.